The subject of this entry is one T cell receptor (beta chain). One end of the junction does not line up with germline, which may come from a read error. The CDR3 runs 14 residues. The germline CDR1 and CDR2 sequences are SEHNR and FQNEAQ (reference sequence). These data belong to a study of cytomegalovirus exposure and HLA in healthy donors. Whole-study context: In a previous analysis, 95 million to 130 million unique TCR beta sequences were found from some 180 million T cells.

13 Jbeta primers and 60 Vbeta primers were used for the PCR. Repertoires were generated with immunoSEQ multiplex PCR, while TCRdb's copy carries only in-frame clones and drops some. The sample contains 150,000 to 200,000 clones, roughly four fifths of which appear only once. This chain links TRBV7-9 with TRBJ2-7; TRBD1 matches at 7 bases. This clonotype was sampled from a middle-aged man in good health and CMV-seronegative. What was sequenced was PBMCs. The CDR3 DNA sequence: TGTTCCAGCAGCTCCCGGACAGGAGCCTACGAGCAGTACTTC. It encodes CSSSSRTGAYEQYF.